Below are 14 T cell receptor beta chains sequenced from a single sample in a study of blood T cell repertoires in COVID-19. Profiled with immunoSEQ multiplex PCR; TCRdb holds only in-frame clones, not every one. The sample holds under 250,000 clones, about 86% seen once. Sequencing was performed on peripheral blood. The origin of the receptors is an older woman with acute or convalescent COVID-19.

The rearrangement links TRBV9 to TRBJ1-1, with D tentatively TRBD1 (5 bases). Trimming took 0 bases from V and 6 from J, leaving 15 bases between them. Germline CDR1 SGDLS, CDR2 YYNGEE. The CDR3 length is 15 residues. The CDR3, as DNA: TGTGCCAGCAGCGTAGTCGGGGGAGGGTACGCTGAAGCTTTCTTT. This gives the protein CASSVVGGGYAEAFF.

V usage is TRBV6-5 and J usage is TRBJ1-6, with D perhaps matching TRBD1 (5 bases). Trimming took off 7 bases at V and 10 bases at J, with 14 bases between the two ends. Germline loops: CDR1 MNHEY, CDR2 SVGAGI. The CDR3 runs to 13 residues. CDR3 protein: CASNSGLESPLHF. CDR3 nucleotides: TGTGCCAGCAATTCAGGGCTAGAGTCACCCCTCCACTTT.

J is TRBJ2-1 and V is TRBV7-3, with 12 positions matching TRBD2. With 5 bases clipped from V and 7 bases from J, the junction kept 6 bases outside the gene matches. Germline loops: CDR1 SGHTA, CDR2 FQGTGA. The CDR3 is 15 amino acids. The CDR3 is CASSLAGGLGNEQFF. The CDR3 DNA is TGTGCCAGCAGCCTAGCGGGGGGGCTTGGTAATGAGCAGTTCTTC.

This clone was recorded a few times. This chain links TRBV2 with TRBJ1-1; 8 nucleotides agree with TRBD1. The CDR3 covers 13 residues. Germline loops: CDR1 SNHLY, CDR2 FYNNEI. The ends lost 8 bases at V and 2 bases at J; junction bases unmatched: 4. As DNA, the CDR3 is TGTGCCAGCCGGGACAGGAGAAACACTGAAGCTTTCTTT. Its translation: CASRDRRNTEAFF. The entire variable domain, with the rest obtained from reference TRBV2 and TRBJ1-1, is as follows: EPEVTQTPSHQVTQMGQEVILRCVPISNHLYFYWYRQILGQKVEFLVSFYNNEISEKSEIFDDQFSVERPDGSNFTLKIRSTKLEDSAMYFCASRDRRNTEAFFGQGTRLTVV.

The chain links TRBV13 to TRBJ1-1; unclear D gene. Germline values: CDR1 PRHDT, CDR2 FYEKMQ (reference sequence). The V and J ends lost 3 bases and 6 bases respectively, with 8 bases between them. CDR3 size: 12 residues. CDR3 sequence reads: CASSFGGSEAFF. As DNA, the CDR3 is TGTGCCAGCAGCTTTGGCGGGTCTGAAGCTTTCTTT.

The chain recombines TRBV5-6 with TRBJ1-2, with a tentative D call TRBD1 (6 bases). Trimming stripped 5 bases from V and 3 bases from J, with 14 bases between. The germline CDR1 and CDR2 sequences are SGHDT and YYEEEE. The CDR3 sequence is 14 residues long. The CDR3 sequence: CASSRGGGYYGYTF. CDR3 DNA: TGTGCCAGCAGTCGGGGAGGGGGTTACTATGGCTACACCTTC. The full variable domain, with the rest looked up from reference TRBV5-6 and TRBJ1-2, is DAGVTQSPTHLIKTRGQQVTLRCSPKSGHDTVSWYQQALGQGPQFIFQYYEEEERQRGNFPDRFSGHQFPNYSSELNVNALLLGDSALYLCASSRGGGYYGYTFGSGTRLTVV.

V and J are TRBV7-2 and TRBJ1-2; D not certain. Between the trimmed V and J ends, which lost 5 bases and 5 bases, there was a span of 12 bases. The germline gives CDR1 SGHTA, CDR2 FQGNSA. This CDR3 is 13 amino acids long. CDR3 in amino acids: CASSLYAGYGYTF. Written as DNA, the CDR3 is TGTGCCAGCAGCCTCTACGCCGGGTATGGCTACACCTTC.

The chain is built from TRBV5-1 and TRBJ2-2; possibly TRBD2 for D (6 bases). Germline lookup yields CDR1 SGHRS and CDR2 YFSETQ. The CDR3 covers 12 residues. The germline V and J ends were trimmed by 3 bases and 9 bases, with 9 bases remaining between them. The CDR3 here is CASSSGLRELFF. CDR3 nucleotide sequence: TGCGCCAGCAGCTCGGGACTGAGGGAGCTGTTTTTT.

J is TRBJ2-1 and V is TRBV29-1, with 8 bases lining up with TRBD2. With 3 bases clipped from V and 6 bases from J, the junction kept 1 base outside the gene matches. CDR1 and CDR2 (germline): SQVTM, ANQGSEA. The CDR3 has 12 amino acids. The CDR3, as DNA: TGCAGCGTTGAGGGGACTAGCAATGAGCAGTTCTTC. Translating gives CSVEGTSNEQFF.

The chain joins TRBV6-5 to TRBJ2-2; no clear D. Germline V CDR1 and CDR2: MNHEY, SVGAGI. Trimming shortened V by 2 bases and J by 8 bases, and 15 bases separated the two germline ends. The CDR3 runs to 15 residues. The CDR3 loop is CASSYTGVGGGELFF. The CDR3 DNA reads TGTGCCAGCAGTTACACCGGCGTAGGCGGTGGGGAGCTGTTTTTT.

The chain is built from TRBV9 and TRBJ2-3; 11 bases map to TRBD2. V shed 2 bases, J shed 0 bases, and the junction held 5 bases outside the gene matches. Germline CDR1 and CDR2: SGDLS and YYNGEE. CDR3 length equals 17 residues. The CDR3 DNA follows: TGTGCCAGCAGCGTGTTCAGACTAGCGGGGAGCACAGATACGCAGTATTTT. Translating gives CASSVFRLAGSTDTQYF.

The V call is TRBV7-9, the J call TRBJ2-5; 9 nucleotides align to TRBD2. This CDR3 contains 14 residues. The V gene end was trimmed by 8 bases and the J gene end by 4 bases; junction bases not matched to a gene: 8. Germline V CDR1 and CDR2: SEHNR, FQNEAQ (reference sequence). As DNA, the CDR3 is TGTGCCAGCTCTGGCGGGGGGGCCACAGAGACCCAGTACTTC. Translated: CASSGGGATETQYF. Drawing the rest from reference TRBV7-9 and TRBJ2-5, the complete variable domain is DTGVSQNPRHKITKRGQNVTFRCDPISEHNRLYWYRQTLGQGPEFLTYFQNEAQLEKSRLLSDRFSAERPKGSFSTLEIQRTEQGDSAMYLCASSGGGATETQYFGPGTRLLVL.

V and J are TRBV11-2 and TRBJ2-3; 8 positions agree with TRBD2. Unmatched junction bases numbered 12, after V lost 5 bases and J lost 2 bases. CDR1 is SGHAT, CDR2 FQNNGV, per germline. CDR3 length: 17 amino acids. In nucleotides, the CDR3 is TGTGCCAGCAGCCATCCTCGTAGCGGGGATTTCACAGATACGCAGTATTTT. The encoded protein is CASSHPRSGDFTDTQYF.

The V and J genes are TRBV28 and TRBJ1-2, with D perhaps TRBD1 (5 bases). This CDR3 comprises 12 residues. Germline V lookup: CDR1 MDHEN, CDR2 SYDVKM. V gave up 8 bases and J gave up 2 bases, with 9 bases separating them. The CDR3 nucleotides are TGTGCCAGCGGTAACAGGAACTATGGCTACACCTTC. This codes for CASGNRNYGYTF.